These T cell receptor beta chains were read from a single sample in a study. TCRdb re-analysed the RT-PCR reads in MiXCR, keeping a single row per CDR3 protein. Of fewer than 800,000 distinct CDR3 sequences in the sample, 13% to 15% were seen once. The sequenced sample was memory CD4+ T cells from blood. The source of these receptors is a female donor in good health, serving as a healthy control. CDR3s include the opening cysteine and the closing phenylalanine or tryptophan. D genes are given only for firm matches. Size is stated for part of the rows, as once, few or many counts, or as a class when the clone is expanded.

>TRBV2|-|few|TRBJ1-3
CARRYRDATGPIYF
TGTGCCAGACGATACCGGGACGCCACGGGCCCCATATATTTT
>TRBV20-1|-|many|TRBJ1-3
CSARDGSSGNTIYF
TGCAGTGCTAGAGACGGATCTTCTGGAAACACCATATATTTT
>TRBV6-2/TRBV6-3|TRBD2|-|TRBJ2-2
CASRRAGDLSGELFF
TGTGCCAGCAGAAGGGCGGGAGATCTCTCCGGGGAGCTGTTTTTT
>TRBV7-3|-|-|TRBJ2-1
CASSGNTGSEQFF
TGTGCCAGCAGCGGAAATACAGGGAGTGAGCAGTTCTTC
>TRBV20-1|-|-|TRBJ1-1
CSARDPRAVNTEAFF
TGCAGTGCTAGAGATCCCAGGGCAGTGAACACTGAAGCTTTCTTT
>TRBV6-5|-|many|TRBJ1-4
CASSYSGVQEKLFF
TGTGCCAGCAGTTACTCCGGGGTACAGGAAAAACTGTTTTTT
>TRBV12-3/TRBV12-4|-|-|TRBJ2-5
CASSSGWTAVGTQYF
TGTGCCAGCAGTTCGGGGTGGACGGCGGTAGGGACCCAGTACTTC
>TRBV3-1|TRBD1|-|TRBJ1-3
CASSQRATGGAGNTIYF
TGTGCCAGCAGCCAGCGAGCAACAGGGGGTGCTGGAAACACCATATATTTT
>TRBV6-1|TRBD1|-|TRBJ1-5
CASSGYTGGNQPQHF
TGTGCCAGCAGTGGCTACACAGGGGGCAATCAGCCCCAGCATTTT
>TRBV3-1|-|-|TRBJ2-3
CASSRLGETERDTQYF
TGTGCCAGCAGCCGTCTCGGGGAGACAGAGAGGGATACGCAGTATTTT
>TRBV4-3|-|many|TRBJ2-1
CASRPRGEGGLDEQFF
TGCGCCAGCAGACCCAGGGGGGAGGGTGGATTGGATGAGCAGTTCTTC
>TRBV12-3/TRBV12-4|-|-|TRBJ1-5
CASSIKGPQPQHF
TGTGCCAGTAGTATTAAGGGGCCTCAGCCCCAGCATTTT
>TRBV20-1|TRBD2|-|TRBJ2-1
CSASPIAGEGYNEQFF
TGCAGTGCTAGTCCCATAGCGGGAGAAGGCTACAATGAGCAGTTCTTC
>TRBV4-1|-|-|TRBJ2-5
CASSQSPQETQYF
TGCGCCAGCAGCCAATCACCGCAAGAGACCCAGTACTTC
>TRBV20-1|-|few|TRBJ2-6
CSASGSRGTGGSSGANVLTF
TGCAGTGCTAGTGGGTCGCGGGGAACTGGGGGCTCATCTGGGGCCAACGTCCTGACTTTC
>TRBV3-1|-|few|TRBJ1-6
CASSPVGGPSPLHF
TGTGCCAGCAGCCCGGTCGGGGGGCCTTCACCCCTCCACTTT
>TRBV5-6|TRBD1|few|TRBJ1-1
CASSLGTGAFF
TGTGCCAGCAGCTTGGGGACAGGTGCTTTCTTT
>TRBV7-2|TRBD1|many|TRBJ2-7
CASSQTGLISYEQYF
TGTGCCAGCAGCCAGACAGGGCTAATCTCCTACGAGCAGTACTTC
>TRBV6-5|-|-|TRBJ2-3
CASSSPLRGASTDTQYF
TGTGCCAGCAGTTCTCCACTAAGGGGGGCTAGCACAGATACGCAGTATTTT
>TRBV7-2|-|once|TRBJ2-5
CASSSVWEGAYQETQYF
TGTGCCAGCAGCTCCGTCTGGGAGGGGGCGTACCAAGAGACCCAGTACTTC
>TRBV5-4|TRBD1|-|TRBJ2-1
CASSGGRGSQSSYNEQFF
TGTGCCAGCAGCGGTGGCAGGGGGAGCCAAAGCTCCTACAATGAGCAGTTCTTC
>TRBV7-2|-|many|TRBJ2-1
CASSLPNYNEQFF
TGTGCCAGCAGCTTACCCAACTACAATGAGCAGTTCTTC
>TRBV5-1|-|many|TRBJ2-7
CASSWGTDSYEQYF
TGCGCCAGCAGCTGGGGGACGGACTCCTACGAGCAGTACTTC
>TRBV2|-|few|TRBJ2-1
CASSGVSGEQFF
TGTGCCAGCAGTGGGGTGTCGGGTGAGCAGTTCTTC
>TRBV2|-|-|TRBJ2-1
CASSDESYEQFF
TGTGCCAGCAGTGACGAGTCCTATGAGCAGTTCTTC
>TRBV5-1|-|-|TRBJ2-7
CASSLAPDGGEQYF
TGCGCCAGCAGCTTGGCCCCGGATGGTGGCGAGCAGTACTTC
>TRBV6-2/TRBV6-3|-|many|TRBJ2-1
CASRISGREQFF
TGTGCCAGCAGAATCAGTGGGCGTGAGCAGTTCTTC
>TRBV20-1|-|-|TRBJ1-5
CSARKHRARAQPQHF
TGCAGTGCAAGAAAGCACCGGGCCAGGGCTCAGCCCCAGCATTTT
>TRBV6-5|-|many|TRBJ1-1
CASSYSRQDTEAFF
TGTGCCAGCAGTTACTCGAGACAGGACACTGAAGCTTTCTTT
>TRBV5-1|TRBD1|-|TRBJ2-5
CASSPGQGGQTQYF
TGCGCCAGCAGCCCGGGACAGGGGGGCCAGACCCAGTACTTC
>TRBV20-1|TRBD2|few|TRBJ2-1
CSAEGTSGRDEQFF
TGCAGTGCCGAGGGGACTAGCGGGAGGGATGAGCAGTTCTTC
>TRBV2|TRBD1|-|TRBJ2-5
CASTGQGREETQYF
TGTGCCAGCACTGGACAGGGAAGAGAAGAGACCCAGTACTTC
>TRBV3-1|TRBD1|few|TRBJ2-3
CASSLRDSGDTQYF
TGTGCCAGCAGCCTCCGGGACAGTGGAGATACGCAGTATTTT
>TRBV5-1|-|few|TRBJ2-4
CASSDGTQDIQYF
TGCGCCAGCAGCGACGGGACACAAGACATTCAGTACTTC
>TRBV27|TRBD1|few|TRBJ1-5
CASSTRQGVDQPQHF
TGTGCCAGCAGTACCCGACAGGGGGTCGATCAGCCCCAGCATTTT
>TRBV20-1|-|-|TRBJ2-2
CSASASNANTGELFF
TGCAGTGCTTCAGCTTCCAACGCGAACACCGGGGAGCTGTTTTTT
>TRBV7-6|TRBD2|-|TRBJ2-1
CASSPRRAGGNNEQFF
TGTGCCAGCAGCCCAAGGCGTGCGGGAGGTAACAATGAGCAGTTCTTC
>TRBV6-5|-|many|TRBJ1-4
CASSAPGESEELFF
TGTGCCAGCAGTGCGCCCGGGGAAAGCGAGGAACTGTTTTTT
>TRBV27|-|many|TRBJ2-5
CASLPHGAYQETQYF
TGTGCCAGCCTCCCCCACGGAGCCTACCAAGAGACCCAGTACTTC
>TRBV12-3/TRBV12-4|-|few|TRBJ1-1
CASGAAGRLTEAFF
TGTGCCAGCGGCGCAGCGGGCCGCCTCACTGAAGCTTTCTTT
>TRBV12-5|-|few|TRBJ1-4
CASGLGHGEKLFF
TGTGCTAGTGGTTTGGGACACGGTGAAAAACTGTTTTTT
>TRBV4-2|TRBD1|-|TRBJ2-2
CASSPGQGPNTGELFF
TGTGCCAGCAGTCCGGGACAGGGGCCGAACACCGGGGAGCTGTTTTTT
>TRBV7-2|-|many|TRBJ1-1
CASSPRRENTEAFF
TGTGCCAGCAGCCCGAGACGGGAGAACACTGAAGCTTTCTTT
>TRBV7-3|-|few|TRBJ2-2
CASSLVQTGNTGELFF
TGTGCCAGCAGCTTGGTTCAGACAGGGAACACCGGGGAGCTGTTTTTT
>TRBV5-1|TRBD1|-|TRBJ2-7
CASSRLDRGLGEQYF
TGCGCCAGCAGCCGGCTGGACAGGGGGCTGGGCGAGCAGTACTTC
>TRBV7-8|TRBD1|-|TRBJ1-4
CASSSTGYNEKLFF
TGTGCCAGCAGCTCGACAGGGTATAATGAAAAACTGTTTTTT
>TRBV7-8|-|many|TRBJ2-5
CASTRNTGSGETQYF
TGTGCCAGCACCCGCAATACGGGATCGGGGGAGACCCAGTACTTC
>TRBV12-3/TRBV12-4|-|few|TRBJ1-1
CASTRKTEAFF
TGTGCCAGCACCCGGAAAACTGAAGCTTTCTTT
>TRBV15|-|few|TRBJ1-5
CATSRDRAGNQPQHF
TGTGCCACCAGCAGAGACAGGGCTGGCAATCAGCCCCAGCATTTT
>TRBV12-3/TRBV12-4|-|-|TRBJ2-5
CASSPRDLGETQYF
TGTGCCAGCAGTCCCCGGGACTTGGGGGAGACCCAGTACTTC
>TRBV6-2/TRBV6-3|TRBD1|few|TRBJ2-1
CASSYYRQGPHEQFF
TGTGCCAGCAGTTACTATAGACAGGGTCCCCATGAGCAGTTCTTC
>TRBV6-2/TRBV6-3|-|-|TRBJ2-7
CASSYNTASYEQYF
TGTGCCAGCAGTTATAACACGGCCTCCTACGAGCAGTACTTC
>TRBV30|-|many|TRBJ1-2
CAWSVAGGYTF
TGTGCCTGGAGTGTAGCGGGTGGCTACACCTTC
>TRBV28|TRBD2|-|TRBJ2-2
CASRPGLAATGELFF
TGTGCCAGCAGACCGGGACTAGCGGCCACCGGGGAGCTGTTTTTT
>TRBV28|TRBD2|-|TRBJ2-1
CASSSQWPSGSGSYNEQFF
TGTGCCAGCAGTTCTCAATGGCCTAGCGGGAGCGGCTCCTACAATGAGCAGTTCTTC
>TRBV5-1|-|few|TRBJ2-1
CASSLDSVAPNEQFF
TGCGCCAGCAGCTTGGACTCGGTCGCCCCCAATGAGCAGTTCTTC
>TRBV3-1|-|-|TRBJ2-7
CASSQEDRVWGEQYF
TGTGCCAGCAGCCAAGAGGATCGGGTGTGGGGCGAGCAGTACTTC
>TRBV6-1|TRBD1|few|TRBJ1-5
CASKAGQVPQPQHF
TGTGCCAGCAAGGCGGGACAGGTCCCTCAGCCCCAGCATTTT
>TRBV11-2|-|-|TRBJ2-7
CASSPTNEQYF
TGTGCCAGCAGCCCGACAAACGAGCAGTACTTC
>TRBV11-2|TRBD1|many|TRBJ2-1
CASSPRQGFEQFF
TGTGCCAGCAGCCCGAGACAGGGATTCGAGCAGTTCTTC